A selection of T cell receptor beta chains follows, all from one sample in a study of blood T cell repertoires in COVID-19. Assay: immunoSEQ multiplex PCR; the TCRdb copy retains only in-frame clones and omits some. The sample includes hundreds of thousands of clones, roughly 89% of them seen just once. Source material: peripheral blood. The receptor set was obtained from a woman younger than 45 with active or convalescent COVID-19. CDR3s include the opening cysteine and the closing phenylalanine or tryptophan. The order of the fields is J gene, V gene, CDR3 protein.

J gene: TRBJ1-2
V gene: TRBV7-9
CDR3 protein: CASSPGDRDYGYTF

J gene: TRBJ2-2
V gene: TRBV18
CDR3 protein: CASSRTGPNTGELFF

J gene: TRBJ1-1
V gene: TRBV4-1
CDR3 protein: CASSQDAGGPTEAFF

J gene: TRBJ2-1
V gene: TRBV27
CDR3 protein: CASSFNPTGIFEQFF

J gene: TRBJ2-7
V gene: TRBV6-5
CDR3 protein: CASSYPYEQYF

J gene: TRBJ2-7
V gene: TRBV27
CDR3 protein: CASSDRDNYEQYF

J gene: TRBJ2-7
V gene: TRBV10-2
CDR3 protein: CASSDPREITYEQYF

J gene: TRBJ2-2
V gene: TRBV12-3/TRBV12-4
CDR3 protein: CASSPNSGELFF

J gene: TRBJ1-1
V gene: TRBV11-2
CDR3 protein: CASSPGHGNTEAFF

J gene: TRBJ1-1
V gene: TRBV10-3
CDR3 protein: CAIGDRGSTEAFF

J gene: TRBJ2-4
V gene: TRBV5-4
CDR3 protein: CASSSQTGDIQYF

J gene: TRBJ1-1
V gene: TRBV6-5
CDR3 protein: CASKLQGVGNTEAFF

J gene: TRBJ1-5
V gene: TRBV28
CDR3 protein: CASSFGTGNQPQHF

J gene: TRBJ1-5
V gene: TRBV5-4
CDR3 protein: CASSGGLQNQPQHF

J gene: TRBJ2-1
V gene: TRBV5-8
CDR3 protein: CASSYTSEQFF

J gene: TRBJ1-2
V gene: TRBV15
CDR3 protein: CATSRETVDYGYTF

J gene: TRBJ1-3
V gene: TRBV21-1
CDR3 protein: CASSKANGVWGNTIYF

J gene: TRBJ2-4
V gene: TRBV5-6
CDR3 protein: CASSFISGGGNIQYF

J gene: TRBJ1-2
V gene: TRBV6-1
CDR3 protein: CASSEAYRVDNYGYTF

J gene: TRBJ2-1
V gene: TRBV11-2
CDR3 protein: CASKGGVEQFF

J gene: TRBJ1-2
V gene: TRBV21-1
CDR3 protein: CASTKRGGWYGYTF

J gene: TRBJ1-1
V gene: TRBV13
CDR3 protein: CASRQGGRITEAFF

J gene: TRBJ1-5
V gene: TRBV2
CDR3 protein: CASSPNGQPQHF

J gene: TRBJ2-1
V gene: TRBV5-1
CDR3 protein: CASSLAGLAGGNEQFF

J gene: TRBJ1-1
V gene: TRBV12-3/TRBV12-4
CDR3 protein: CASSSAPEAFF

J gene: TRBJ1-5
V gene: TRBV6-1
CDR3 protein: CASSEDFFGAALQPQHF

J gene: TRBJ1-2
V gene: TRBV5-5
CDR3 protein: CASSLEGTGGAYGYTF

J gene: TRBJ1-1
V gene: TRBV15
CDR3 protein: CATSARRSLNTEAFF

J gene: TRBJ1-6
V gene: TRBV5-8
CDR3 protein: CASSLDRDPSSYNSPLHF

J gene: TRBJ2-1
V gene: TRBV30
CDR3 protein: CAWGGTKSGKAAEQFF

J gene: TRBJ2-3
V gene: TRBV6-4
CDR3 protein: CASSRLGGGTDTQYF

J gene: TRBJ2-3
V gene: TRBV11-3
CDR3 protein: CASSLGRTSGDGTDTQYF

J gene: TRBJ2-7
V gene: TRBV4-1
CDR3 protein: CASSSQTTKPYEQYF

J gene: TRBJ2-2
V gene: TRBV27
CDR3 protein: CASSKNRGPGTGELFF

J gene: TRBJ2-5
V gene: TRBV7-2
CDR3 protein: CASSFEGLAVKRTQYF

J gene: TRBJ2-6
V gene: TRBV11-1
CDR3 protein: CASSRTGGIGANVLTF

J gene: TRBJ1-5
V gene: TRBV19
CDR3 protein: CASSIIGGRQPQHF

J gene: TRBJ2-3
V gene: TRBV30
CDR3 protein: CAWSADFFRADTQYF

J gene: TRBJ2-7
V gene: TRBV30
CDR3 protein: CAWRPAGVLYEQYF

J gene: TRBJ2-1
V gene: TRBV9
CDR3 protein: CASSVDPTGGSHNEQFF

J gene: TRBJ2-5
V gene: TRBV5-1
CDR3 protein: CASSLAGQGETQYF

J gene: TRBJ1-5
V gene: TRBV19
CDR3 protein: CASRQVDDQPQHF

J gene: TRBJ2-5
V gene: TRBV7-2
CDR3 protein: CASSLDRSTETQYF

J gene: TRBJ2-1
V gene: TRBV6-6
CDR3 protein: CASSYETGSYNEQFF

J gene: TRBJ2-2
V gene: TRBV10-1
CDR3 protein: CASSDRWEGLNTGELFF

J gene: TRBJ2-7
V gene: TRBV6-5
CDR3 protein: CASSYSRGSYEQYF

J gene: TRBJ1-5
V gene: TRBV2
CDR3 protein: CASSETWGPLNEGQPQHF

J gene: TRBJ2-7
V gene: TRBV5-1
CDR3 protein: CASSLFGSYEQYF

J gene: TRBJ1-2
V gene: TRBV4-1
CDR3 protein: CASSQDRTGSYGYTF

J gene: TRBJ1-2
V gene: TRBV12-3/TRBV12-4
CDR3 protein: CASSGTGNKGYTF

J gene: TRBJ2-5
V gene: TRBV11-2
CDR3 protein: CASSYGPGPAGQETQYF

J gene: TRBJ1-3
V gene: TRBV5-1
CDR3 protein: CASSLSGVSGNTIYF

J gene: TRBJ1-2
V gene: TRBV19
CDR3 protein: CASSIFPPDGYTF

J gene: TRBJ1-2
V gene: TRBV7-9
CDR3 protein: CASSSNSGVLGGYTF

J gene: TRBJ1-2
V gene: TRBV4-1
CDR3 protein: CASSLGQGANYGYTF

J gene: TRBJ2-3
V gene: TRBV7-9
CDR3 protein: CASSLLASGSTDTQYF

J gene: TRBJ2-2
V gene: TRBV3-1/TRBV3-2
CDR3 protein: CAAGATGELFF

J gene: TRBJ2-7
V gene: TRBV10-3
CDR3 protein: CAISEGTGWAYF

J gene: TRBJ2-2
V gene: TRBV9
CDR3 protein: CASSPVGGRDTGELFF

J gene: TRBJ2-7
V gene: TRBV5-4
CDR3 protein: CASSWPGQGAYEQYF